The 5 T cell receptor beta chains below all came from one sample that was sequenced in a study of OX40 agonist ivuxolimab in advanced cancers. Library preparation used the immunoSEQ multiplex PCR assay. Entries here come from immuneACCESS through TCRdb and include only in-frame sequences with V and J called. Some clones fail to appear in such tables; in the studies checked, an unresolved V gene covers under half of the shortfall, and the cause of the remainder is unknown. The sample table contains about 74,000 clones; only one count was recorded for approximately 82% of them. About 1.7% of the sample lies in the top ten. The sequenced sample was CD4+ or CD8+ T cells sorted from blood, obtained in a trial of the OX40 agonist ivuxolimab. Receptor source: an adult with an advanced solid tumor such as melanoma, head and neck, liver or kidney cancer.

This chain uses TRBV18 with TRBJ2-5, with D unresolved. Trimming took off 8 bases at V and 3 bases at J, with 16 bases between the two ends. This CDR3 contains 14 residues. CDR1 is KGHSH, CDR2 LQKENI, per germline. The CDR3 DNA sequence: TGTGCCAGCACTCGAGACCGGCGAGAAGAGACCCAGTACTTC. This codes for CASTRDRREETQYF.

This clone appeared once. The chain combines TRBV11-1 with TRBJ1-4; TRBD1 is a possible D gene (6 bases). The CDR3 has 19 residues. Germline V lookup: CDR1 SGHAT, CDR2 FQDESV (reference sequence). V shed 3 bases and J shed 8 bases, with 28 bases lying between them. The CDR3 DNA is TGTGCCAGCAGCTTTCTCCGGGGAGTGACAGGAAGATCAGGGGAAAAACTGTTTTTT. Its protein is CASSFLRGVTGRSGEKLFF.

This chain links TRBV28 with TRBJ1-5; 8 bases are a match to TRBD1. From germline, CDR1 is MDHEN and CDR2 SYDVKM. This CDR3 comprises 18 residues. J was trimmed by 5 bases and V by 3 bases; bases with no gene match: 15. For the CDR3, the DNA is TGTGCCAGCAGTTTGGAGACAGGGGCCTCGCGAATTTATCAGCCCCAGCATTTT. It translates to CASSLETGASRIYQPQHF.

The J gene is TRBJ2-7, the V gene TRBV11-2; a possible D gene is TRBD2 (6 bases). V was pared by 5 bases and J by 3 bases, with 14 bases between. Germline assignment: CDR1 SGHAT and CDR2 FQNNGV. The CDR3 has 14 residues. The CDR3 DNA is TGTGCCAGCAGCCCGCCGGGACTCTACTACGAGCAGTACTTC. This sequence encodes CASSPPGLYYEQYF.

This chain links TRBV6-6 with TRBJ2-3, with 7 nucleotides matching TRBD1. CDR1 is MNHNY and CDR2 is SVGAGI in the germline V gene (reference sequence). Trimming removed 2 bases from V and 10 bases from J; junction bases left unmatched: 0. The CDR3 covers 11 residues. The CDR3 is CASSYQGAQYF. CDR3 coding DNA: TGTGCCAGCAGTTACCAGGGGGCGCAGTATTTT.